The source of this TCR beta chain is a study of early T cells in non-severe SARS-CoV-2 infection. This clonotype was counted between two and nine times. TCRdb itself ran the 5' RACE reads through MiXCR, one entry per CDR3 protein. The sample carries 80,000 or so distinct CDR3 sequences, about 14% recorded once. The trim removed 6 bases at V and 7 bases at J, leaving 12 bases unmatched. The germline V gene encodes CDR1 SGHKS and CDR2 YYEKEE (reference sequence). CDR3 size: 15 residues. The rearrangement links TRBV5-5 to TRBJ1-4; 7 nucleotides align to TRBD1. The sample comprised whole blood. This receptor was taken from an adult who was a healthcare worker with PCR-confirmed SARS-CoV-2 infection or an uninfected control (not recorded which). The CDR3 reads CASNRQGGAGEKLFF. In nucleotides, the CDR3 is TGTGCCAGCAACAGGCAGGGGGGCGCTGGTGAAAAACTGTTTTTT.